Presented here are 9 T cell receptor beta chains from one specimen sequenced in a study of regulatory T cells in long-lasting Graves disease. Sample time point: newly diagnosed GD, antithyroid drugs for less than 3 months. Isolated PBMC RNA provided the starting material for the TCR library. Relying on iRepertoire HTBI primers and Arm-PCR of CDR3 regions, the team built TCR beta libraries. TCRdb re-derived calls from the multiplex PCR reads in MiXCR, one entry per CDR3 protein. The sample includes 400,000 to 550,000 distinct CDR3 sequences, more than 12% of them seen just once. These data were likewise used in another study, on T cells in Graves' hyperthyroidism and ophthalmopathy.

The specimen comprised peripheral blood mononuclear cells (PBMCs), sampled at new diagnosis, from a patient treated with antithyroid drugs. These receptors originate from a woman under 40 with Graves disease.

At least ten counts were recorded for this clonotype. V and J are TRBV2 and TRBJ2-1, with 7 bases that match TRBD1. Germline V lookup: CDR1 SNHLY, CDR2 FYNNEI. The ends lost 3 bases at V and 3 bases at J; junction bases unmatched: 5. The CDR3 is 15 amino acids. CDR3: CASSDRDRVYNEQFF. CDR3 bases: TGTGCCAGCAGTGACAGGGACAGAGTCTACAATGAGCAGTTCTTC.

This clonotype occurred a few times. The chain couples TRBV13 to TRBJ2-3; TRBD2 might be the D (5 bases). Germline V gives CDR1 PRHDT, CDR2 FYEKMQ (reference sequence). The CDR3 covers 15 residues. V lost 5 bases and J lost 2, with 14 bases in between. The CDR3 nucleotides are TGTGCCAGCAGCATCCGGAGGCTTAACACAGATACGCAGTATTTT. This translates into CASSIRRLNTDTQYF.

This clonotype was seen a handful of times. The V call is TRBV9, the J call TRBJ2-7; TRBD2 matches at 8 bases. V lost 4 bases, J lost 0 bases, and 9 bases stayed unmatched. The CDR3 sequence is 16 residues long. Germline CDR1 and CDR2: SGDLS and YYNGEE. CDR3 sequence: CASSLRREDSSYEQYF. The CDR3 DNA sequence: TGTGCCAGCAGCTTGAGGCGGGAGGACTCCTCCTACGAGCAGTACTTC.

This clonotype showed up many times. The rearrangement links TRBV10-3 to TRBJ1-2; no clear D. Trimming removed 6 bases at V and 7 bases at J, with 15 bases between. This CDR3 has 13 amino acids. Germline V gene data show CDR1 as ENHRY and CDR2 as SYGVKD. The CDR3 here is CAISWEDLCGYTF. CDR3 nucleotide sequence: TGTGCCATCAGCTGGGAGGACCTATGTGGCTACACCTTC.

This clonotype has a handful of counts. This chain uses TRBV19 with TRBJ2-2; weak D call: TRBD1 (5 bases). With 4 bases removed from V and 3 bases from J, the gap between germline ends came to 12 bases. This CDR3 has 15 residues. Germline CDR1 is LNHDA and CDR2 is SQIVND (reference sequence). In DNA, the CDR3 is TGTGCCAGTAGTACATGGGGCAGACACACCGGGGAGCTGTTTTTT. It yields the protein CASSTWGRHTGELFF.

In this sample, this clonotype turned up many times. The gene calls are TRBV5-1 and TRBJ1-1, with D possibly being TRBD1 (5 bases). CDR1 is SGHRS and CDR2 is YFSETQ in the germline V gene. Trimming cost V 0 bases and J 0 bases, with 9 bases left between them. This CDR3 comprises 15 residues. The CDR3 DNA reads TGCGCCAGCAGCTTGGATCCAGGGATGAACACTGAAGCTTTCTTT. This codes for CASSLDPGMNTEAFF.

The rearrangement uses TRBV20-1 and TRBJ2-1; D not certain. The CDR3 is made up of 15 amino acids. The germline V gene has CDR1 DFQATT and CDR2 SNEGSKA (reference sequence). V dropped 6 bases and J dropped 1 base, with 16 bases sitting between them. The CDR3 region has the DNA TGCAGTGCCAAGGACCCGGCGAAGTCCTACAATGAGCAGTTCTTC. Protein: CSAKDPAKSYNEQFF.

This clonotype was recorded many times. The rearrangement links TRBV19 to TRBJ1-4, with D unclear. Trimming removed 5 bases from V and 7 bases from J, with 14 bases in between. The germline V gene encodes CDR1 LNHDA and CDR2 SQIVND (reference sequence). The CDR3 has 14 residues. The CDR3, as DNA: TGTGCCAGTAGTGCCTTTTATCGGGGTGAAAAACTGTTTTTT. Translated: CASSAFYRGEKLFF.

This clonotype was seen repeatedly, ten times or more. V is TRBV27 and J is TRBJ1-5; 8 nucleotides line up with TRBD1. The CDR3 loop spans 15 amino acids. V was clipped by 3 bases and J by 2 bases; unmatched bases: 3. Germline V lookup: CDR1 MNHEY, CDR2 SMNVEV (reference sequence). The CDR3 nucleotides are TGTGCCAGCAGTTTTCTGGGACAGGGCAATCAGCCCCAGCATTTT. Its translation is CASSFLGQGNQPQHF.